One sample yielded the 10 T cell receptor beta chains listed below, sequenced in a study of T cell changes during pregnancy in multiple sclerosis. Profiling relied on immunoSEQ multiplex PCR, and the TCRdb table lists in-frame clones only, not all of them. Of tens of thousands of clones in the sample, 90% were seen once. The material was peripheral blood, obtained in the second trimester of pregnancy. These receptors came from a female donor in good health, enrolled as a control in a pregnancy study.

The rearrangement links TRBV30 to TRBJ1-2; 8 nucleotides match TRBD1. The CDR3 is 12 residues long. Per the germline V gene, CDR1 is GTSNPN and CDR2 is SVGIG (reference sequence). The trim removed 2 bases at V and 8 bases at J, leaving 4 bases unmatched. In DNA, the CDR3 is TGTGCCTGGAGTTGGACAGGGAGCGGCTACACCTTC. It is translated as CAWSWTGSGYTF.

The chain carries TRBV5-1 and TRBJ2-7; 10 nucleotides align to TRBD2. Germline loops: CDR1 SGHRS, CDR2 YFSETQ. V lost 0 bases to trimming and J lost 7 bases; unmatched junction nucleotides: 16. The CDR3 consists of 18 residues. The CDR3 reads CASSLGGAGASGRYEQYF. The DNA for the CDR3 is TGCGCCAGCAGCTTGGGCGGGGCCGGGGCTAGCGGGAGATATGAGCAGTACTTC. The variable domain in full, with the rest retrieved from reference TRBV5-1 and TRBJ2-7, is KAGVTQTPRYLIKTRGQQVTLSCSPISGHRSVSWYQQTPGQGLQFLFEYFSETQRNKGNFPGRFSGRQFSNSRSEMNVSTLELGDSALYLCASSLGGAGASGRYEQYFGPGTRLTVT.

The gene calls are TRBV5-4 and TRBJ2-1; 7 positions agree with TRBD2. After removal of 0 bases from V and 6 bases from J, the junction contained 3 bases not matched to a gene. The CDR3 is made up of 14 amino acids. Germline V gives CDR1 SGHNT, CDR2 YYREEE (reference sequence). In DNA, the CDR3 is TGTGCCAGCAGCTTGGAGACTAGCAGCAATGAGCAGTTCTTC. The encoded protein is CASSLETSSNEQFF.

This rearrangement joins TRBV7-2 to TRBJ2-4; TRBD1 matches 9 bases. Looked up from germline, CDR1 is SGHTA and CDR2 is FQGNSA. There are 15 residues in the CDR3. After removal of 5 bases from V and 6 bases from J, the junction contained 8 bases not matched to a gene. The CDR3 DNA reads as TGTGCCAGCAGCATGGACAGGGGTATTTTAAACATTCAGTACTTC. Protein product: CASSMDRGILNIQYF.

CDR3 nucleotides: TGTGCCAGCAGTTTTGAGTCGGGGAGGAGGAGTGAGCAGTTCTTC. It translates to CASSFESGRRSEQFF. The V and J genes are TRBV28 and TRBJ2-1; a weak D match, TRBD2 (6 bases). The ends were cut back, 3 bases at V and 9 bases at J, with 18 bases in the middle. Germline CDR1 is MDHEN and CDR2 is SYDVKM. The CDR3 has 15 amino acids.

V is TRBV5-5 and J is TRBJ1-4; D remains unclear. The V end was cut by 0 bases, the J end by 8 bases, with 17 bases between. The CDR3 length is 16 residues. Germline V gene lookup returns CDR1 SGHKS and CDR2 YYEKEE (reference sequence). The CDR3 protein is CASSLAERPEREKLFF. Written as DNA, the CDR3 is TGTGCCAGCAGCTTGGCCGAACGACCTGAGAGGGAAAAACTGTTTTTT.

The CDR3 loop reads CSVDGGGNVEAFF. DNA of the CDR3: TGCAGCGTTGATGGAGGAGGGAACGTTGAAGCTTTCTTT. The chain employs TRBV29-1 and TRBJ1-1; D is unresolved. Germline V lookup: CDR1 SQVTM, CDR2 ANQGSEA. V dropped 3 bases and J dropped 7 bases, with 15 bases sitting between them. CDR3 size: 13 residues.

J is TRBJ2-2 and V is TRBV6-1; D is ambiguous. Trimming shortened V by 10 bases and J by 8 bases, and 11 bases separated the two germline ends. CDR3 length equals 11 residues. Germline V CDR1 and CDR2: MNHNS, SASEGT. The chain's CDR3 is CATKNLGELFF. The DNA of the CDR3 is TGTGCCACAAAGAACTTAGGGGAGCTGTTTTTT.

In DNA, the CDR3 is TGTGCCATCATAAGAGGCCCATCGAGTACTGAAGCTTTCTTT. Its protein is CAIIRGPSSTEAFF. The chain has TRBV10-3 and TRBJ1-1; unclear D gene. The CDR3 is 14 residues long. Deletions cut 7 bases from V and 5 bases from J, with 17 bases between. Per germline, CDR1 ENHRY and CDR2 SYGVKD.

The chain recombines TRBV7-2 with TRBJ2-1; 8 nucleotides line up with TRBD1. There are 15 residues in the CDR3. Germline CDR1 and CDR2: SGHTA and FQGNSA. The V segment lost 5 bases and the J segment 4 bases; nucleotides outside the gene matches: 7. CDR3 loop: CASSRDRRAYNEQFF. The DNA for the CDR3 is TGTGCCAGCAGCAGGGACAGGAGGGCATACAATGAGCAGTTCTTC. The complete variable domain, with remaining parts taken from reference TRBV7-2 and TRBJ2-1, reads GAGVSQSPSNKVTEKGKDVELRCDPISGHTALYWYRQSLGQGLEFLIYFQGNSAPDKSGLPSDRFSAERTGGSVSTLTIQRTQQEDSAVYLCASSRDRRAYNEQFFGPGTRLTVL.